A single sample gave rise to the 21 T cell receptor beta chains below, sequenced in a study of vaccination and CD4 T cells after COVID-19. No cognate antigen is known for these TCRs. Once obtained from cultured CD4+ T cells, the DNA was sequenced using the Oncomine TCR Beta short-read assay. TCRdb reprocessed the PCR reads with MiXCR, giving one entry per CDR3 protein. The table has more than 9,000 distinct CDR3 sequences, about 60% seen once. Treatment denoted: approximately nine-day PBMC culture with coronavirus spike peptide pools or control peptides (ViraFEST assay). Sequencing was done on a sample of CD4+ T cells from blood, cultured in vitro. These receptors originate from a human donor who had recovered from COVID-19.

This clonotype was counted once. This chain links TRBV20-1 with TRBJ2-1; TRBD2 matches at 11 bases. V shed 5 bases, J shed 12 bases, and the junction held 15 bases outside the gene matches. Germline V gene data show CDR1 as DFQATT and CDR2 as SNEGSKA (reference sequence). This CDR3 is built from 15 residues. CDR3 nucleotide sequence: TGCAGTGCTGCACCACTAGCGGGAGCTTTCTTTGCGCAGTTCTTC. Protein sequence: CSAAPLAGAFFAQFF.

V and J are TRBV15 and TRBJ2-5; 8 bases align to TRBD2. The trim removed 1 base at V and 2 bases at J, leaving 12 bases unmatched. The CDR3 is made up of 18 amino acids. CDR1 LNHNV and CDR2 YYDKDF come from the germline V gene (reference sequence). CDR3 sequence: CATSRGPSGGPAQETQYF. The CDR3 DNA follows: TGTGCCACCAGCAGAGGCCCCAGCGGGGGACCAGCACAAGAGACCCAGTACTTC.

The J gene is TRBJ2-3, the V gene TRBV20-1, with D perhaps TRBD2 (5 bases). Trimming pared 5 bases from V and 0 bases from J, leaving 9 bases between. The CDR3 totals 13 residues. CDR1 DFQATT and CDR2 SNEGSKA come from the germline V gene (reference sequence). As DNA, the CDR3 is TGCAGTGCTCACGACTATAGCACAGATACGCAGTATTTT. Its protein product is CSAHDYSTDTQYF.

This rearrangement joins TRBV24-1 to TRBJ1-2; no clear D gene. From germline, CDR1 is KGHDR and CDR2 SFDVKD. The V and J ends lost 3 bases and 7 bases respectively, with 14 bases between them. This CDR3 is built from 14 residues. For the CDR3, the DNA is TGTGCCACCAGTGATCGTACTTCCCAGGCTGGCTACACCTTC. Translated: CATSDRTSQAGYTF.

The chain recombines TRBV6-1 with TRBJ2-3; 10 nucleotides agree with TRBD2. This CDR3 has 14 amino acids. The germline V gene has CDR1 MNHNS and CDR2 SASEGT. V lost 6 bases, J lost 6 bases, and 6 bases stayed unmatched. The CDR3 loop reads CASRRAGGPDTQYF. The CDR3 bases are TGTGCCAGCAGACGAGCGGGAGGGCCGGATACGCAGTATTTT.

The rearrangement joins TRBV28 to TRBJ2-7; 11 bases line up with TRBD2. Germline V gene data show CDR1 as MDHEN and CDR2 as SYDVKM. The CDR3 contains 18 residues. V trimming: 5 bases; J trimming: 2 bases; junction bases outside the gene matches: 14. The CDR3 loop reads CASSLTPRTSGHTYEQYF. CDR3 DNA sequence: TGTGCCAGCAGTCTAACCCCAAGGACTAGCGGGCACACCTACGAGCAGTACTTC.

The chain employs TRBV19 and TRBJ1-1; D is unclear. CDR3 length equals 10 residues. Germline values: CDR1 LNHDA, CDR2 SQIVND (reference sequence). V was cut by 4 bases and J by 7 bases, with 4 bases left in between. CDR3 sequence reads: CASSRGEAFF. CDR3 DNA: TGTGCCAGTAGTAGGGGTGAAGCTTTCTTT.

The chain has TRBV7-2 and TRBJ2-3; 7 bases line up with TRBD2. The ends lost 5 bases at V and 5 bases at J; junction bases unmatched: 7. CDR1 and CDR2 (germline): SGHTA, FQGNSA. This CDR3 is built from 14 residues. CDR3 in amino acids: CASSLGLVGDTQYF. For the CDR3, the DNA is TGTGCCAGCAGCCTAGGACTAGTCGGAGATACGCAGTATTTT.

The chain joins TRBV7-3 to TRBJ2-5, with a possible D match to TRBD1 (6 bases). V was shortened by 0 bases and J by 5 bases, with 13 bases between the two germline ends. CDR3 length: 15 residues. CDR1 and CDR2 (germline): SGHTA, FQGTGA. In nucleotides, the CDR3 is TGTGCCAGCAGCTTAACGGGCCAGGGGAAGGAGACCCAGTACTTC. It translates to CASSLTGQGKETQYF.

In its sample, this clonotype is medium-sized. The chain is built from TRBV10-3 and TRBJ2-5; TRBD2 agrees at 8 bases. V was pared by 6 bases and J by 2 bases, with 14 bases of the junction left unmatched. Germline V gives CDR1 ENHRY, CDR2 SYGVKD. The CDR3 extends over 17 amino acids. CDR3 protein: CAISSHGGGAGQETQYF. The CDR3 DNA sequence: TGTGCCATCAGCTCCCACGGGGGGGGTGCAGGTCAAGAGACCCAGTACTTC.

V is TRBV4-3 and J is TRBJ2-3; D is possibly TRBD2 (6 bases). The V and J ends lost 4 bases and 5 bases respectively, with 7 bases between them. CDR3 size: 12 residues. Germline CDR1 is LGHNA and CDR2 is YSLEER. CDR3 sequence: CASSPEGDTQYF. The CDR3 DNA is TGCGCCAGCAGCCCGGAGGGAGATACGCAGTATTTT.

This clonotype was picked up one time. The chain is built from TRBV5-4 and TRBJ2-3; 13 nucleotides match TRBD2. CDR1 and CDR2 from the germline V gene are SGHNT and YYREEE (reference sequence). Trimming at V came to 4 bases and at J to 0 bases, leaving 2 bases not matched to a gene. The CDR3 spans 16 residues. CDR3 protein: CASSRGLAGSTDTQYF. CDR3 sequence (DNA): TGTGCCAGCAGCAGGGGACTAGCGGGGAGCACAGATACGCAGTATTTT.

This chain's CDR3 is CASSFTTATEAFF. The DNA for the CDR3 is TGCGCCAGCAGCTTTACTACAGCTACTGAAGCTTTCTTT. V usage is TRBV5-1 and J usage is TRBJ1-1; D is unclear. CDR1 is SGHRS, CDR2 YFSETQ, per germline. The CDR3 length is 13 residues. The V gene lost 2 bases and the J gene lost 5 bases, with 10 bases spanning the gap.

The chain has TRBV20-1 and TRBJ2-7; maybe TRBD1 (6 bases). The V gene lost 7 bases and the J gene lost 10 bases, with 17 bases spanning the gap. Per the germline V gene, CDR1 is DFQATT and CDR2 is SNEGSKA (reference sequence). The CDR3 consists of 11 residues. The CDR3 here is CSVQGSGSQYF. CDR3 DNA sequence: TGCAGTGTACAGGGATCGGGATCCCAGTACTTC.

The chain has TRBV2 and TRBJ2-5; D remains unclear. The CDR3 runs to 14 residues. Looked up from germline, CDR1 is SNHLY and CDR2 is FYNNEI. Trimming cost V 2 bases and J 4 bases, with 11 bases left between them. The CDR3 region has the DNA TGTGCCAGCAGTGAAACGACATCAGCAGAGACCCAGTACTTC. This translates into CASSETTSAETQYF. The full variable domain, in which reference TRBV2 and TRBJ2-5 provide the parts outside the CDR3, is EPEVTQTPSHQVTQMGQEVILRCVPISNHLYFYWYRQILGQKVEFLVSFYNNEISEKSEIFDDQFSVERPDGSNFTLKIRSTKLEDSAMYFCASSETTSAETQYFGPGTRLLVL.

J is TRBJ1-5 and V is TRBV2, with a tentative D call TRBD1 (5 bases). The germline V gene has CDR1 SNHLY and CDR2 FYNNEI. Trimming stripped 8 bases from V and 1 base from J, with 12 bases between. This CDR3 spans 14 amino acids. Here the CDR3 reads CASGIQGSNQPQHF. Written as DNA, the CDR3 is TGTGCCAGCGGAATCCAGGGAAGCAATCAGCCCCAGCATTTT.

The V and J genes are TRBV15 and TRBJ2-1, with D uncertain. The V end was cut by 2 bases, the J end by 9 bases, with 11 bases between. This CDR3 has 13 residues. Germline V gene lookup returns CDR1 LNHNV and CDR2 YYDKDF (reference sequence). CDR3 sequence: CATSRPRASEQFF. The CDR3 DNA reads as TGTGCCACCAGCAGACCAAGGGCCAGTGAGCAGTTCTTC.

Note on this clonotype: Germline and junction disagree at one end, which may indicate a read error. The chain combines TRBV20-1 with TRBJ1-2; D may be TRBD1 (5 bases). CDR3 size: 14 residues. Germline V gene sequence: CDR1 DFQATT, CDR2 SNEGSKA (reference sequence). CDR3 in amino acids: CSARPTDGTYGNTF. The DNA for the CDR3 is TGCAGTGCTAGGCCCACCGACGGGACCTATGGCAACACCTTC.

The chain uses TRBV7-2 and TRBJ2-1; the D is unclear. V lost 5 bases to trimming and J lost 8 bases, with 10 bases between them. Germline assignment: CDR1 SGHTA and CDR2 FQGNSA. The CDR3 consists of 12 residues. CDR3 protein: CASSKRRDEQFF. DNA of the CDR3: TGTGCCAGCAGCAAGAGAAGGGATGAGCAGTTCTTC.

V and J are TRBV5-1 and TRBJ1-1; 7 nucleotides agree with TRBD1. Germline-derived CDR1 and CDR2 are SGHRS and YFSETQ. After removal of 5 bases from V and 3 bases from J, the junction contained 7 bases not matched to a gene. CDR3 length equals 14 residues. CDR3 in DNA: TGCGCCAGCAGTACAGGGACAGTATACACTGAAGCTTTCTTT. Translated: CASSTGTVYTEAFF.

V is TRBV11-3 and J is TRBJ2-1; D perhaps matches TRBD2 (6 bases). The CDR3 runs 14 residues. Germline CDR1 SGHNT, CDR2 YENEEA. Trimming removed 5 bases at V and 10 bases at J, with 18 bases between. The CDR3 coding sequence is TGTGCCAGCAGCCCTCCGGGAGCTAGCAGCGAGCAGTTCTTC. Translation: CASSPPGASSEQFF.